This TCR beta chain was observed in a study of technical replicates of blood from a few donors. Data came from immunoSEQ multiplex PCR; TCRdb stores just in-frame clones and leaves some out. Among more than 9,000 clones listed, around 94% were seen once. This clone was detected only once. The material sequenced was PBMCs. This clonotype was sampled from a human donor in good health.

Here the CDR3 reads CASRPEGRYEQYF. The CDR3 DNA follows: TGTGCCAGCCGCCCCGAGGGGAGGTACGAGCAGTACTTC. The chain links TRBV6-5 to TRBJ2-7; the D gene is possibly TRBD2 (6 bases). This CDR3 has 13 amino acids. Germline CDR1 and CDR2: MNHEY and SVGAGI. Trimming took 8 bases from V and 4 from J, leaving 15 bases between them.